This entry is about one TCR beta chain. The sample is drawn from a study of blood T cell repertoires in COVID-19. For the study at large: Sites in the United States, Italy and Spain provided acute and convalescent COVID-19 samples.

CDR3 length equals 14 residues. The V and J ends lost 2 bases and 5 bases respectively, with 10 bases between them. Germline V lookup: CDR1 SNHLY, CDR2 FYNNEI. In the original analysis: Estimation of nucleated cell counts was performed using reference gene primer amplification. The data were produced by immunoSEQ multiplex PCR, yet TCRdb's version contains in-frame clones alone and is incomplete. The V and J calls and the clone size are those of that table, but D and trimming were determined from the DNA. The sample has some 290,000 clones, 70% to 90% seen once; the top ten hold about 4.5%. V gene TRBV2 combines with J gene TRBJ1-5; D might be TRBD1 (5 bases). The sequence derives from a man in his 60s who had recovered from COVID-19. Sequencing input: peripheral blood. Here the CDR3 reads CASSEQGGYQPQHF. The DNA for the CDR3 is TGTGCCAGCAGTGAACAGGGCGGATATCAGCCCCAGCATTTT.